The 21 T cell receptor beta chains reported below all come from one sample, sequenced in a study of OX40 agonist ivuxolimab in advanced cancers. Using immunoSEQ multiplex PCR, the repertoire was profiled, and TCRdb retains in-frame clones only, with some absent. Here the sample spans around 44,000 clones, about 89% being singletons. The sequenced sample was CD4+ or CD8+ T cells sorted from blood, obtained in a trial of the OX40 agonist ivuxolimab. These receptors came from an adult with an advanced solid tumor such as melanoma, head and neck, liver or kidney cancer.

This clone was seen a few times. This rearrangement joins TRBV6-1 to TRBJ2-7, with D tentatively TRBD2 (6 bases). V was trimmed by 3 bases and J by 5 bases, leaving 17 bases between them. This CDR3 contains 15 residues. Germline assignment: CDR1 MNHNS and CDR2 SASEGT. The CDR3 here is CASSDLSGLWDEQYF. In nucleotides, the CDR3 is TGTGCCAGCAGTGACCTTAGCGGACTGTGGGACGAGCAGTACTTC.

This sequence joins TRBV29-1 and TRBJ2-1; TRBD2 might be the D (7 bases). The CDR3 loop spans 10 amino acids. V was cut by 4 bases and J by 16 bases, with 14 bases left in between. CDR1 is SQVTM, CDR2 ANQGSEA, per germline. The CDR3 nucleotides are TGCAGCGTTGCAGTGGGGGGGCCCTTCTTC. It yields the protein CSVAVGGPFF.

The gene calls are TRBV5-6 and TRBJ2-6, with TRBD1 matching 10 bases. There are 18 residues in the CDR3. Looked up from germline, CDR1 is SGHDT and CDR2 is YYEEEE. V was pared by 2 bases and J by 2 bases, with 7 bases of the junction left unmatched. In DNA, the CDR3 is TGTGCCAGCAGCTTAGGCGGGACAGGGGTGCCTGGGGCCAACGTCCTGACTTTC. Amino acids: CASSLGGTGVPGANVLTF.

The chain employs TRBV19 and TRBJ1-1, with unresolved D. The CDR3 extends over 15 amino acids. V lost 7 bases, J lost 0 bases, and 15 bases lay in between. Looked up from germline, CDR1 is LNHDA and CDR2 is SQIVND (reference sequence). CDR3 DNA: TGTGCCAGTAAACTCCCGGGAGGTATGAACACTGAAGCTTTCTTT. This codes for CASKLPGGMNTEAFF.

The J gene is TRBJ1-6, the V gene TRBV27; tentatively, D is TRBD1 (5 bases). Trimming pared 3 bases from V and 8 bases from J, leaving 17 bases between. CDR1 and CDR2 from the germline V gene are MNHEY and SMNVEV (reference sequence). The length of the CDR3 is 16 residues. The CDR3, as DNA: TGTGCCAGCAGTTTTATGGGTACGACGGGGGATTCACCCCTCCACTTT. This sequence encodes CASSFMGTTGDSPLHF.

The rearrangement links TRBV6-4 to TRBJ1-2; TRBD1 agrees at 10 bases. The CDR3 is made up of 17 amino acids. V shed 6 bases, J shed 1 base, and the junction held 11 bases outside the gene matches. Germline assignment: CDR1 MRHNA and CDR2 SNTAGT. The CDR3 sequence is CASSPIAGTGVNYGYTF. CDR3 bases: TGTGCCAGCAGCCCAATCGCCGGGACAGGGGTTAACTATGGCTACACCTTC.

V is TRBV10-2 and J is TRBJ2-2; no clear D. Germline loops: CDR1 WSHSY, CDR2 SAAADI. Trimming removed 7 bases from V and 7 bases from J, with 7 bases in between. The CDR3 loop spans 11 amino acids. The CDR3 reads CASMGYGELFF. The CDR3 DNA reads TGCGCCAGCATGGGATACGGGGAGCTGTTTTTT.

The rearrangement uses TRBV15 and TRBJ1-1, with TRBD1 identical over 8 bases. CDR1 and CDR2 from the germline V gene are LNHNV and YYDKDF (reference sequence). There are 15 residues in the CDR3. J was trimmed by 6 bases and V by 5 bases; bases with no gene match: 11. CDR3 nucleotides: TGTGCCACCAGCGGCTTTGGACAGGGCTTCCCTGAAGCTTTCTTT. Protein: CATSGFGQGFPEAFF. The complete variable domain, with remaining parts taken from reference TRBV15 and TRBJ1-1, reads DAMVIQNPRYQVTQFGKPVTLSCSQTLNHNVMYWYQQKSSQAPKLLFHYYDKDFNNEADTPDNFQSRRPNTSFCFLDIRSPGLGDTAMYLCATSGFGQGFPEAFFGQGTRLTVV.

The chain is built from TRBV5-8 and TRBJ2-5, with TRBD2 identical over 7 bases. In germline, CDR1 is SGHTS, CDR2 YDEGEE. Trimming took 3 bases from V and 0 from J; bases not matched to a gene: 11. The CDR3 consists of 17 residues. CDR3 nucleotide sequence: TGTGCCAGCAGCTCCGTTCGAGTGGGGGGGTACCAAGAGACCCAGTACTTC. The encoded protein is CASSSVRVGGYQETQYF.

The chain is built from TRBV5-6 and TRBJ2-3; D is tentatively TRBD1 or TRBD2 (5 bases each). This CDR3 spans 16 amino acids. Germline V gene data show CDR1 as SGHDT and CDR2 as YYEEEE. V was cut by 2 bases and J by 0 bases, with 13 bases left in between. CDR3 coding DNA: TGTGCCAGCAGCTTCCTAGTGGGGGTTAGCACAGATACGCAGTATTTT. It translates to CASSFLVGVSTDTQYF.

A few counts support this clone. The rearrangement links TRBV5-1 to TRBJ2-1; no definite D call. The CDR3 contains 11 residues. The germline V gene encodes CDR1 SGHRS and CDR2 YFSETQ. Trimming stripped 2 bases from V and 8 bases from J, with 5 bases between. In nucleotides, the CDR3 is TGCGCCAGCAGCTTTTTATATGAGCAGTTCTTC. Translation: CASSFLYEQFF.

The V and J genes are TRBV29-1 and TRBJ2-1, with 10 nucleotides matching TRBD2. In germline, CDR1 is SQVTM, CDR2 ANQGSEA. After removal of 0 bases from V and 14 bases from J, the junction contained 10 bases not matched to a gene. The CDR3 is made up of 14 amino acids. DNA for the CDR3: TGCAGCGTTGAAGATCAGGCTAGCGGGAGTCCAAAGTTCTTC. Its protein is CSVEDQASGSPKFF.

This chain connects TRBV13 to TRBJ1-2; D is undetermined. CDR3 size: 16 residues. Trimming left V 2 bases short and J 6 bases short, with 19 bases between. Per the germline V gene, CDR1 is PRHDT and CDR2 is FYEKMQ (reference sequence). The DNA of the CDR3 is TGTGCCAGCAGCTTAAAGAACGAACGAGGTTTGGATGGCTACACCTTC. This encodes CASSLKNERGLDGYTF.

This clone was detected only a few times. V and J are TRBV7-9 and TRBJ1-3, with D possibly matching TRBD1 (5 bases). V lost 8 bases to trimming and J lost 2 bases, with 22 bases between them. The CDR3 covers 17 residues. Germline V gives CDR1 SEHNR, CDR2 FQNEAQ (reference sequence). The CDR3 DNA reads as TGTGCCAGCTACCCTGGAGGGGTCCCCCATACTGGAAACACCATATATTTT. It encodes CASYPGGVPHTGNTIYF.

This chain joins TRBV20-1 and TRBJ1-1; perhaps TRBD1 as D (5 bases). Trimming pared 6 bases from V and 3 bases from J, leaving 8 bases between. Per the germline V gene, CDR1 is DFQATT and CDR2 is SNEGSKA (reference sequence). This CDR3 has 11 amino acids. The DNA of the CDR3 is TGCAGTGCCCGGGGGGACACTGAAGCTTTCTTT. Its protein is CSARGDTEAFF.

The chain is built from TRBV6-5 and TRBJ1-1; D gene uncertain. CDR1 and CDR2 from the germline V gene are MNHEY and SVGAGI. This CDR3 spans 15 amino acids. The germline V and J ends were trimmed by 0 bases and 0 bases, with 8 bases remaining between them. The CDR3 protein is CASSYSAAMNTEAFF. The CDR3, as DNA: TGTGCCAGCAGTTACTCGGCAGCTATGAACACTGAAGCTTTCTTT.

V gene TRBV6-1 combines with J gene TRBJ1-1, with D possibly TRBD1 on 6 matching bases. Germline assignment: CDR1 MNHNS and CDR2 SASEGT. V was pared by 6 bases and J by 10 bases, with 18 bases between. The CDR3 is made up of 13 amino acids. The CDR3 loop is CASRTMTGPGAFF. The CDR3 region has the DNA TGTGCCAGCAGAACAATGACAGGACCCGGAGCTTTCTTT.

The chain links TRBV11-2 to TRBJ1-5; possibly TRBD1 for D (6 bases). Germline CDR1 and CDR2: SGHAT and FQNNGV. This CDR3 is built from 14 residues. V was cut by 5 bases and J by 2 bases, with 10 bases left in between. The CDR3 loop reads CASSQGGGNQPQHF. The CDR3 nucleotides read TGTGCCAGCAGCCAAGGGGGTGGCAATCAGCCCCAGCATTTT.

The chain couples TRBV27 to TRBJ1-5; D not resolved. There are 17 residues in the CDR3. V gave up 1 base and J gave up 5 bases, with 18 bases separating them. In germline, CDR1 is MNHEY, CDR2 SMNVEV (reference sequence). DNA of the CDR3: TGTGCCAGCAGTTTATTTTCCCGCCAGGATCCGGATCAGCCCCAGCATTTT. This sequence encodes CASSLFSRQDPDQPQHF.

V and J are TRBV12-5 and TRBJ1-4, with D maybe TRBD1 (5 bases). The V end was cut by 3 bases, the J end by 8 bases, with 7 bases between. The CDR3 contains 12 residues. Per the germline V gene, CDR1 is LGHNT and CDR2 is FRNRAP. CDR3: CASGFDREKLFF. CDR3 nucleotide sequence: TGTGCTAGTGGTTTTGACAGAGAAAAACTGTTTTTT.

The CDR3 reads CASTRGGASGETQYF. The CDR3 nucleotides are TGTGCCAGCACCCGGGGGGGGGCCAGTGGAGAGACCCAGTACTTC. The chain recombines TRBV9 with TRBJ2-5; 8 positions match TRBD2. The J segment lost 4 bases and the V segment lost 6 bases, leaving 11 bases of the junction unmatched. The germline gives CDR1 SGDLS, CDR2 YYNGEE. The CDR3 covers 15 residues. Combining the CDR3 with reference TRBV9 and TRBJ2-5 gives the whole variable domain DSGVTQTPKHLITATGQRVTLRCSPRSGDLSVYWYQQSLDQGLQFLIQYYNGEERAKGNILERFSAQQFPDLHSELNLSSLELGDSALYFCASTRGGASGETQYFGPGTRLLVL.